One sample yielded the 27 T cell receptor beta chains listed below, sequenced in a study of T cells in narcolepsy listed by TCRdb under 2018. The protocol used for the library was the immunoSEQ multiplex PCR assay. TCRdb limited this immuneACCESS table to in-frame rearrangements with V and J called. A share of clones is missing; checked studies link under half to unresolved V genes, and the rest is unexplained. The sample data list about 24,000 clones, and just over 60% of these were observed just once. The top ten constitute around 12% of the sample. The sequencing sample was made of memory (CD45RA-) CD4+ T cells from blood. The cell subset or site label of this sample denotes: memory T cells sorted ex vivo from peripheral blood. The receptors originated from a human donor in good health.

This clone was detected only a few times. The chain links TRBV2 to TRBJ2-4; D may match TRBD1 or TRBD2 (6 bases each). Trimming shortened V by 1 base and J by 2 bases, and 15 bases separated the two germline ends. This CDR3 is 17 amino acids long. Germline assignment: CDR1 SNHLY and CDR2 FYNNEI. The CDR3 loop reads CASSEDRVGRSKNIQYF. CDR3 DNA sequence: TGTGCCAGCAGTGAAGACAGGGTTGGGAGGTCCAAAAACATTCAGTACTTC.

J is TRBJ1-5 and V is TRBV7-2; no clear D gene. V lost 2 bases and J lost 0, with 5 bases in between. The CDR3 sequence is 14 residues long. Germline loops: CDR1 SGHTA, CDR2 FQGNSA. The CDR3 protein is CASSLTFSNQPQHF. CDR3 nucleotide sequence: TGTGCCAGCAGCTTAACATTTAGCAATCAGCCCCAGCATTTT.

This sequence joins TRBV5-1 and TRBJ2-2; perhaps TRBD1 as D (6 bases). CDR3 length equals 17 residues. The germline CDR1 and CDR2 sequences are SGHRS and YFSETQ. Trimming cost V 0 bases and J 1 base, with 13 bases left between them. The CDR3 coding sequence is TGCGCCAGCAGCTTGGCGGGACATGGGGTGAACACCGGGGAGCTGTTTTTT. Encoded protein: CASSLAGHGVNTGELFF.

This chain joins TRBV2 and TRBJ1-2; 7 nucleotides align to TRBD1. Germline loops: CDR1 SNHLY, CDR2 FYNNEI. The CDR3 runs to 13 residues. Trimming removed 0 bases from V and 7 bases from J; junction bases left unmatched: 2. CDR3 in amino acids: CASSEAHRGGYTF. The CDR3 region has the DNA TGTGCCAGCAGTGAAGCCCACAGGGGTGGCTACACCTTC.

V is TRBV19 and J is TRBJ1-5; D gene unclear. CDR1 and CDR2 from the germline V gene are LNHDA and SQIVND (reference sequence). Trimming shortened V by 3 bases and J by 2 bases, and 11 bases separated the two germline ends. This CDR3 has 15 amino acids. The DNA of the CDR3 is TGTGCCAGTAGTATTCTGGGAAGGGGCAATCAGCCCCAGCATTTT. This encodes CASSILGRGNQPQHF.

This clone came up a few times. The CDR3 loop is CASSFLSWGCEQFF. DNA for the CDR3: TGTGCCAGCAGCTTCTTGTCGTGGGGCTGCGAGCAGTTCTTC. The genes are TRBV11-3 and TRBJ2-1; D is perhaps TRBD1 (5 bases). Trimming removed 3 bases at V and 10 bases at J, with 16 bases between. This CDR3 region has 14 residues. Germline values: CDR1 SGHNT, CDR2 YENEEA. The whole variable domain, remainder taken from reference TRBV11-3 and TRBJ2-1, is EAGVVQSPRYKIIEKKQPVAFWCNPISGHNTLYWYLQNLGQGPELLIRYENEEAVDDSQLPKDRFSAERLKGVDSTLKIQPAELGDSAVYLCASSFLSWGCEQFFGPGTRLTVL.

The chain couples TRBV5-1 to TRBJ1-5; D is perhaps TRBD1 (5 bases). Trimming took off 4 bases at V and 5 bases at J, with 13 bases between the two ends. Germline V lookup: CDR1 SGHRS, CDR2 YFSETQ. There are 14 residues in the CDR3. Here the CDR3 reads CASSPRGGYQPQHF. In DNA, the CDR3 is TGCGCCAGCAGCCCACGGGGGGGATATCAGCCCCAGCATTTT.

The chain has TRBV6-5 and TRBJ1-4; 7 bases agree with TRBD1. Trimming cost V 10 bases and J 5 bases; bases outside gene matches: 4. There are 12 residues in the CDR3. In germline, CDR1 is MNHEY, CDR2 SVGAGI. CDR3 sequence (DNA): TGTGCCACCAGGGGGGGCAATGAAAAACTGTTTTTT. Translation gives CATRGGNEKLFF.

The chain couples TRBV4-3 to TRBJ2-3; tentatively, D is TRBD1 (6 bases). This CDR3 is 17 amino acids long. The V gene's germline CDR1 is LGHNA and CDR2 YSLEER. Trimming removed 0 bases at V and 2 bases at J, with 15 bases between. The CDR3 nucleotides read TGCGCCAGCAGCCAAGACACTGGCAGGGGCGCCACAGATACGCAGTATTTT. This sequence encodes CASSQDTGRGATDTQYF.

This chain uses TRBV6-5 with TRBJ2-7; tentative D call: TRBD1 (5 bases). The CDR3 runs to 15 residues. The V end was cut by 2 bases, the J end by 2 bases, with 13 bases between. Germline V CDR1 and CDR2: MNHEY, SVGAGI. The CDR3: CASSYQGFQTYEQYF. In DNA, the CDR3 is TGTGCCAGCAGTTACCAGGGATTCCAAACCTACGAGCAGTACTTC.

This clone was found once. The chain couples TRBV28 to TRBJ1-5, with 7 bases matching TRBD1. With V trimmed by 2 bases and J by 6 bases, 10 bases remained unmatched. The CDR3 has 16 residues. Germline V gene lookup returns CDR1 MDHEN and CDR2 SYDVKM. CDR3 residues: CASSLIPGGKGQPQHF. As DNA, the CDR3 is TGTGCCAGCAGTTTAATCCCAGGGGGTAAGGGTCAGCCCCAGCATTTT.

This clone has just one count. Written as DNA, the CDR3 is TGTGCCTGGAGTAAACGTGGTGAGCAGTTCTTC. As protein: CAWSKRGEQFF. The chain has TRBV30 and TRBJ2-1; D is ambiguous. V dropped 2 bases and J dropped 9 bases, with 8 bases sitting between them. Germline values: CDR1 GTSNPN, CDR2 SVGIG (reference sequence). This CDR3 comprises 11 residues. Together with reference TRBV30 and TRBJ2-1, the CDR3 gives the full variable domain: SQTIHQWPATLVQPVGSPLSLECTVEGTSNPNLYWYRQAAGRGLQLLFYSVGIGQISSEVPQNLSASRPQDRQFILSSKKLLLSDSGFYLCAWSKRGEQFFGPGTRLTVL.

The chain combines TRBV2 with TRBJ1-5, with D uncertain. Germline V gene data show CDR1 as SNHLY and CDR2 as FYNNEI. The V gene lost 8 bases and the J gene lost 3 bases, with 17 bases spanning the gap. This CDR3 region has 15 residues. The CDR3 nucleotides read TGTGCCAGCCAGAAAGTGTCCAGCGCCAATCAGCCCCAGCATTTT. Its protein product is CASQKVSSANQPQHF.

The V gene is TRBV2, the J gene TRBJ2-7, with 10 bases fitting TRBD2. Germline V lookup: CDR1 SNHLY, CDR2 FYNNEI. V shed 6 bases, J shed 3 bases, and the junction held 2 bases outside the gene matches. The CDR3 runs to 13 residues. CDR3 sequence: CASSLAGGYEQYF. DNA of the CDR3: TGTGCCAGCAGCTTAGCGGGAGGCTACGAGCAGTACTTC.

This clone came up a few times. J is TRBJ2-5 and V is TRBV6-5, with 7 bases matching TRBD2. CDR1 and CDR2 (germline): MNHEY, SVGAGI. The CDR3 covers 16 residues. The trim removed 2 bases at V and 4 bases at J, leaving 10 bases unmatched. CDR3 residues: CASSYGAGVRGETQYF. As DNA, the CDR3 is TGTGCCAGCAGTTACGGGGCGGGAGTGAGGGGAGAGACCCAGTACTTC.

The chain uses TRBV7-8 and TRBJ2-7, with a possible D match to TRBD2 (6 bases). CDR3 length: 15 residues. V was shortened by 2 bases and J by 3 bases, with 14 bases between the two germline ends. Germline V gives CDR1 SGHVS, CDR2 FQNEAQ. CDR3 amino acids: CASSLRPPGGYEQYF. DNA for the CDR3: TGTGCCAGCAGCTTACGCCCACCCGGGGGCTACGAGCAGTACTTC.

The rearrangement links TRBV5-1 to TRBJ2-7, with D possibly called TRBD1 or TRBD2 (5 bases each). The CDR3 contains 13 residues. The V gene's germline CDR1 is SGHRS and CDR2 YFSETQ. V was trimmed by 10 bases and J by 2 bases, leaving 16 bases between them. CDR3 coding DNA: TGCGCCTCGTCCTTTGAGGGGACCTACGAGCAGTACTTC. It yields the protein CASSFEGTYEQYF. Full variable domain (rest looked up from reference TRBV5-1 and TRBJ2-7): KAGVTQTPRYLIKTRGQQVTLSCSPISGHRSVSWYQQTPGQGLQFLFEYFSETQRNKGNFPGRFSGRQFSNSRSEMNVSTLELGDSALYLCASSFEGTYEQYFGPGTRLTVT.

The chain has TRBV6-6 and TRBJ2-6; D not resolved. The germline V and J ends were trimmed by 8 bases and 0 bases, with 14 bases remaining between them. CDR3 size: 16 residues. The germline V gene encodes CDR1 MNHNY and CDR2 SVGAGI (reference sequence). The CDR3: CASRPGGSSGANVLTF. In DNA, the CDR3 is TGTGCCAGCCGCCCGGGTGGAAGCTCTGGGGCCAACGTCCTGACTTTC.

The rearrangement uses TRBV7-8 and TRBJ2-5, with a possible D match to TRBD1 (6 bases). CDR3 size: 13 residues. Germline lookup yields CDR1 SGHVS and CDR2 FQNEAQ. V lost 5 bases to trimming and J lost 5 bases, with 12 bases between them. CDR3 in DNA: TGTGCCAGCAGCGGGGGCCCGAGGGAGACCCAGTACTTC. It translates to CASSGGPRETQYF.

V and J are TRBV7-2 and TRBJ2-7, with TRBD2 identical over 7 bases. CDR3 length: 14 residues. Germline lookup yields CDR1 SGHTA and CDR2 FQGNSA. V was clipped by 5 bases and J by 0 bases; unmatched bases: 4. DNA for the CDR3: TGTGCCAGCAGCCCCCGCGGGGGCTCCTACGAGCAGTACTTC. It translates to CASSPRGGSYEQYF.

The J gene is TRBJ2-3, the V gene TRBV29-1, with unresolved D. V gave up 6 bases and J gave up 2 bases, with 12 bases separating them. The CDR3 has 13 amino acids. Germline CDR1 reads SQVTM; CDR2 reads ANQGSEA. The CDR3 sequence: CSVTMDLTDTQYF. The CDR3 coding sequence is TGCAGCGTAACGATGGACCTCACAGATACGCAGTATTTT.

The chain carries TRBV20-1 and TRBJ2-2; D remains ambiguous. CDR1 is DFQATT and CDR2 is SNEGSKA in the germline V gene (reference sequence). This CDR3 spans 11 amino acids. V lost 7 bases and J lost 7, with 10 bases in between. DNA of the CDR3: TGCAGTGTTCCAATTATCGGGGAGCTGTTTTTT. It encodes CSVPIIGELFF.

The genes are TRBV27 and TRBJ2-7; D call uncertain. CDR3 length equals 14 residues. V was cut by 6 bases and J by 6 bases, with 18 bases left in between. Per the germline V gene, CDR1 is MNHEY and CDR2 is SMNVEV (reference sequence). The CDR3 sequence: CASRLAALSSEQYF. CDR3 coding DNA: TGTGCCAGCAGATTAGCAGCCCTTTCGAGCGAGCAGTACTTC.

The chain combines TRBV5-1 with TRBJ1-4; D uncertain. The CDR3 is 13 residues long. Between the trimmed V and J ends, which lost 3 bases and 8 bases, there was a span of 11 bases. Germline CDR1 SGHRS, CDR2 YFSETQ. The DNA for the CDR3 is TGCGCCAGCAGCTCGGAGGGTCGAGAAAAACTGTTTTTT. Protein sequence: CASSSEGREKLFF.

The chain has TRBV5-6 and TRBJ2-3; D uncertain. Germline V gene sequence: CDR1 SGHDT, CDR2 YYEEEE. CDR3 size: 15 residues. The germline V and J ends were trimmed by 4 bases and 0 bases, with 12 bases remaining between them. The CDR3 DNA follows: TGTGCCAGCAGCAAGGACGGCCGTAGCACAGATACGCAGTATTTT. Encoded protein: CASSKDGRSTDTQYF. The complete variable domain, with remaining parts taken from reference TRBV5-6 and TRBJ2-3, reads DAGVTQSPTHLIKTRGQQVTLRCSPKSGHDTVSWYQQALGQGPQFIFQYYEEEERQRGNFPDRFSGHQFPNYSSELNVNALLLGDSALYLCASSKDGRSTDTQYFGPGTRLTVL.

As for this clone: The identical CDR3 is also encoded by other nucleotide sequences in the sample. This chain connects TRBV5-1 to TRBJ2-5; no clear D. Trimming stripped 0 bases from V and 7 bases from J, with 13 bases between. From germline, CDR1 is SGHRS and CDR2 YFSETQ. The CDR3 totals 14 residues. The CDR3 bases are TGCGCCAGCAGCTTGGGAGACGGGCGTGGGACCCAGTACTTC. Encoded protein: CASSLGDGRGTQYF.

V gene TRBV7-6 combines with J gene TRBJ1-1, with D tentatively TRBD1 (5 bases). Trimming stripped 2 bases from V and 12 bases from J, with 19 bases between. Germline CDR1 SGHVS, CDR2 FNYEAQ. This CDR3 is 14 amino acids long. CDR3 in amino acids: CASSLRGLGTGTFF. The CDR3 DNA is TGTGCCAGCAGCTTACGGGGACTCGGCACCGGAACTTTCTTT.